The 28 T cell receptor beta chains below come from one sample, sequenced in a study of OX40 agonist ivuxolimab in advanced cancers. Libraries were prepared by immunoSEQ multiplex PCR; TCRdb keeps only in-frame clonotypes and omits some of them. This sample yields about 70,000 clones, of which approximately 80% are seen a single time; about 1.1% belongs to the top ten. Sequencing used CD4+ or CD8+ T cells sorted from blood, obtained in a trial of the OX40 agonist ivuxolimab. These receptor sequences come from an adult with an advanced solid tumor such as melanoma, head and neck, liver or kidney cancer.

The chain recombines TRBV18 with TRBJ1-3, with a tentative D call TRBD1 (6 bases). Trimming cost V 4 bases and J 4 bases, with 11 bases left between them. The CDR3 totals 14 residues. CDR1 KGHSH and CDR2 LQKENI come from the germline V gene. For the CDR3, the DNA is TGTGCCAGCTCACTAGGGACATCCGGAAACACCATATATTTT. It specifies CASSLGTSGNTIYF.

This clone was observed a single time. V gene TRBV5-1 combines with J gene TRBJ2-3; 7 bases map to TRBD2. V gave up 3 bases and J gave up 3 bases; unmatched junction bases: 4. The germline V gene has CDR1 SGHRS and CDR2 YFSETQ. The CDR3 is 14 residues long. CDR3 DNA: TGCGCCAGCAGCTACGGACTAGTTACAGATACGCAGTATTTT. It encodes CASSYGLVTDTQYF.

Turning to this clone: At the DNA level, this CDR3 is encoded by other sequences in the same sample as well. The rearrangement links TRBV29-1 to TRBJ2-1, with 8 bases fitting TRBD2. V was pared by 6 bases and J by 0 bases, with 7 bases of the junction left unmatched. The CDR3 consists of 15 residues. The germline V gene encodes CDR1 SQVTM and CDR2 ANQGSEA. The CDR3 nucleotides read TGCAGCGTCTCACCGGGGGGGAGCTCCTACAATGAGCAGTTCTTC. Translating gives CSVSPGGSSYNEQFF.

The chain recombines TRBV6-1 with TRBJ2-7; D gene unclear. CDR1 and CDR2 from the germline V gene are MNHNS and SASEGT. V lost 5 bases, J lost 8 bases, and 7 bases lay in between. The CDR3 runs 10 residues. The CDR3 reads CASSTPQQYF. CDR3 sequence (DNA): TGTGCCAGCAGTACCCCCCAGCAGTACTTC.

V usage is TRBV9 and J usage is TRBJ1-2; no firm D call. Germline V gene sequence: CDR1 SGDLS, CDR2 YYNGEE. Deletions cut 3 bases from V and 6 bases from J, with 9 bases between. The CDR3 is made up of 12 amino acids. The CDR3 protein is CASSGAVHGYTF. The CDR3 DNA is TGTGCCAGCAGCGGGGCGGTTCATGGCTACACCTTC.

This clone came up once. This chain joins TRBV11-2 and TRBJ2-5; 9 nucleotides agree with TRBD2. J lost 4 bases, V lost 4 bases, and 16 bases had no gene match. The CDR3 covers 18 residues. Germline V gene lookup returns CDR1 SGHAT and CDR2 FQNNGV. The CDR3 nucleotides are TGTGCCAGCAGCTGGCGGGGGCCTAGCGGGGTAGTAGGAGAGACCCAGTACTTC. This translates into CASSWRGPSGVVGETQYF.

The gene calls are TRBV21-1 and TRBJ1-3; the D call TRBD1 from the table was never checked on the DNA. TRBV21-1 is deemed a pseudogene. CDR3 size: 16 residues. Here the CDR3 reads CASSQNRDRSGNTIYF. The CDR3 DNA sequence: TGTGCCAGCAGCCAAAACCGGGACAGATCTGGAAACACCATATATTTT.

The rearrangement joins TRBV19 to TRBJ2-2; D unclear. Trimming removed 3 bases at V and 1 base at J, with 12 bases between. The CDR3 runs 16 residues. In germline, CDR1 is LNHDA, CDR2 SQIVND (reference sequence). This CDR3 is CASSIIIYRNTGELFF. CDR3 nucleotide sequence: TGTGCCAGTAGTATCATAATATACAGGAACACCGGGGAGCTGTTTTTT.

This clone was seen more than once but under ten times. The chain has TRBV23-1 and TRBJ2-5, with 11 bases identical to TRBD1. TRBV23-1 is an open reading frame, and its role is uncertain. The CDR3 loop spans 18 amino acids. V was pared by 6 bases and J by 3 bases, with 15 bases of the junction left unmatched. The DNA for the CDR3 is TGCGCCAGCAGCCCCGGGACAGGGGGTGGGCTAGGTGAAGAGACCCAGTACTTC. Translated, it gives CASSPGTGGGLGEETQYF.

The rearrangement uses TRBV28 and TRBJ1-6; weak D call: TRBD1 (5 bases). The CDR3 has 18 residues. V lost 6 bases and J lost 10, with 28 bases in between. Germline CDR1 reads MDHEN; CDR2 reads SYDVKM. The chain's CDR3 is CASSLTPPGPRLGSPLHF. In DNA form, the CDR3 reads TGTGCCAGCAGCTTAACTCCGCCGGGACCGAGGTTAGGATCACCCCTCCACTTT.

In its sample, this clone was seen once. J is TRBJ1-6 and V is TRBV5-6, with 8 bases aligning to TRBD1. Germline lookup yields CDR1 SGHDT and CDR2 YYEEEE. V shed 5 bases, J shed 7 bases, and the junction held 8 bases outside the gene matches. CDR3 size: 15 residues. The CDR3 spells CASRTTTGVNSPLHF. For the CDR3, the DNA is TGTGCCAGCAGAACTACGACAGGGGTAAATTCACCCCTCCACTTT.

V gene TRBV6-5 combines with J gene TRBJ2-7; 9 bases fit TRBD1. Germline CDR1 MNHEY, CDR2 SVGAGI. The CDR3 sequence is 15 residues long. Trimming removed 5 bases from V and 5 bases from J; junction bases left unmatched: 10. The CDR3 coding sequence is TGTGCCAGCAGTGCCCCCGGGACAGGGTTCCACGAGCAGTACTTC. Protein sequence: CASSAPGTGFHEQYF.

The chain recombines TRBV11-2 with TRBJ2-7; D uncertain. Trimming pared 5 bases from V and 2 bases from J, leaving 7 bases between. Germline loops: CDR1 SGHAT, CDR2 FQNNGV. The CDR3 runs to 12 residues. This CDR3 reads CASSPSTYEQYF. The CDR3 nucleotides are TGTGCCAGCAGCCCATCCACCTACGAGCAGTACTTC. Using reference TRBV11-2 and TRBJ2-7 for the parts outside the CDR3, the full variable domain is EAGVAQSPRYKIIEKRQSVAFWCNPISGHATLYWYQQILGQGPKLLIQFQNNGVVDDSQLPKDRFSAERLKGVDSTLKIQPAKLEDSAVYLCASSPSTYEQYFGPGTRLTVT.

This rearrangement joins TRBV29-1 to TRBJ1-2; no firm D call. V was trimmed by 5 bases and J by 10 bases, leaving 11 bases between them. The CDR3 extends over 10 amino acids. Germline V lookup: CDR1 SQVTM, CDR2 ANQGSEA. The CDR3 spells CSVSTPDYTF. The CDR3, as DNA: TGCAGCGTTTCGACACCCGACTACACCTTC.

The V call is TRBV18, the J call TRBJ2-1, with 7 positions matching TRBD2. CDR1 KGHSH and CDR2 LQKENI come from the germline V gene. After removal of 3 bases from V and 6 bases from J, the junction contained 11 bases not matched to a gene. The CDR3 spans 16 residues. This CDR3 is CASSPVAGTTFNEQFF. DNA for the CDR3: TGTGCCAGCTCACCGGTTGCCGGGACTACCTTCAATGAGCAGTTCTTC.

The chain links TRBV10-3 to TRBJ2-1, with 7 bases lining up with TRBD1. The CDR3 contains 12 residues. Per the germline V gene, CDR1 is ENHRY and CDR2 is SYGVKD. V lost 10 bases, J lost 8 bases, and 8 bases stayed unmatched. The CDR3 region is CATRGQSHEQFF. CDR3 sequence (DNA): TGTGCCACCAGGGGACAGTCCCATGAGCAGTTCTTC.

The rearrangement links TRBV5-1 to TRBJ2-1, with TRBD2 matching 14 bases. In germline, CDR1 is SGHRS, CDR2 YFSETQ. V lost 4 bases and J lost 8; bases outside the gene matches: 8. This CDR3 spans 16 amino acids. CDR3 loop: CASSKGLAGARDEQFF. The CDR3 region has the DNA TGCGCCAGCAGCAAGGGACTAGCGGGGGCCCGAGATGAGCAGTTCTTC.

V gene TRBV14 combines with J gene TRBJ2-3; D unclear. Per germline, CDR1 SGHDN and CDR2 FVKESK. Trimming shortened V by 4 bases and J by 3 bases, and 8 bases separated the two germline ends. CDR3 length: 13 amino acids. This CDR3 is CASSLYGTDTQYF. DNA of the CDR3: TGTGCCAGCAGCCTTTACGGTACAGATACGCAGTATTTT. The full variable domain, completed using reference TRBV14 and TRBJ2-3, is EAGVTQFPSHSVIEKGQTVTLRCDPISGHDNLYWYRRVMGKEIKFLLHFVKESKQDESGMPNNRFLAERTGGTYSTLKVQPAELEDSGVYFCASSLYGTDTQYFGPGTRLTVL.

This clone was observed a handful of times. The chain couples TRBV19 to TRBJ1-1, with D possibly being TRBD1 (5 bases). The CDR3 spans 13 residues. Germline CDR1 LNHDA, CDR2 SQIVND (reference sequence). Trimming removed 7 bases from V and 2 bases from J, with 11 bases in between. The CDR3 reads CASINDRNTEAFF. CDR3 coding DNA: TGTGCCAGTATCAATGACAGAAACACTGAAGCTTTCTTT.

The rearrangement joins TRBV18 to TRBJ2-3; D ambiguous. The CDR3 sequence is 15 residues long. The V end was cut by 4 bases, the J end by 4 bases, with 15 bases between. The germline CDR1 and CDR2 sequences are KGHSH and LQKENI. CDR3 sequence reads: CASSLGPSHPDTQYF. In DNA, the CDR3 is TGTGCCAGCTCACTTGGGCCCTCACACCCAGATACGCAGTATTTT.

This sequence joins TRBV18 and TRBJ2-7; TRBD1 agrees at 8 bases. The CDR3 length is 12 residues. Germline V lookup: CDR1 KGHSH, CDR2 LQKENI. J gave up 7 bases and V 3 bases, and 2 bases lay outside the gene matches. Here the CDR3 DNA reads TGTGCCAGCTCACCGCGACAGGGGGAGCAGTACTTC. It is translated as CASSPRQGEQYF.

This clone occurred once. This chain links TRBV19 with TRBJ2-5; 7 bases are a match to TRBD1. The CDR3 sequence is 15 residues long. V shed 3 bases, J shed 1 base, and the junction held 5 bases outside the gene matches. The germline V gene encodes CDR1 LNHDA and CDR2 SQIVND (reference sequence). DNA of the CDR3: TGTGCCAGTAGTATGGGAGCAGGGGGCCAAGAGACCCAGTACTTC. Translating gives CASSMGAGGQETQYF.

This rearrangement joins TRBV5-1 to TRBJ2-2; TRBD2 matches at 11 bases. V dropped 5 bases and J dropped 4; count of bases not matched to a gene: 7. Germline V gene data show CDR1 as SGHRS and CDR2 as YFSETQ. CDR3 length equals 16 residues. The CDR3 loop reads CASRTSGVTTTGELFF. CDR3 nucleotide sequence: TGCGCCAGCAGGACTAGCGGGGTCACAACCACCGGGGAGCTGTTTTTT.

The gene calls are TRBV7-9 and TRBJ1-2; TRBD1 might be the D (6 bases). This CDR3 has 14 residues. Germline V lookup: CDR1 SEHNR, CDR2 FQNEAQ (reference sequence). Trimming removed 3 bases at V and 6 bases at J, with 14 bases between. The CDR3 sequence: CASSFGGAENGYTF. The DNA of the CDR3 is TGTGCCAGCAGCTTTGGGGGGGCGGAAAATGGCTACACCTTC.

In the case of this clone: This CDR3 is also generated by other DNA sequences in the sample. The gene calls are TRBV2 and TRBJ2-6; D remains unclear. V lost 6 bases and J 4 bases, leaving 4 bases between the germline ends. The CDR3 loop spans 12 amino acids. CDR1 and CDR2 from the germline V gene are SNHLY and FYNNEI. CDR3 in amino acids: CASSAGANVLTF. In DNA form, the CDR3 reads TGTGCCAGCAGCGCAGGGGCCAACGTCCTGACTTTC. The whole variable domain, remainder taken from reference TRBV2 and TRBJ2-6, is EPEVTQTPSHQVTQMGQEVILRCVPISNHLYFYWYRQILGQKVEFLVSFYNNEISEKSEIFDDQFSVERPDGSNFTLKIRSTKLEDSAMYFCASSAGANVLTFGAGSRLTVL.

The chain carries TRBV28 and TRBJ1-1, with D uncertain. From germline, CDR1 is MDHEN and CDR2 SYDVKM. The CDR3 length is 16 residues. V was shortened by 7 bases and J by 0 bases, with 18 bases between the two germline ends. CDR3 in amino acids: CASMGLRHIMNTEAFF. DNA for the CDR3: TGTGCCAGCATGGGGTTACGCCATATCATGAACACTGAAGCTTTCTTT.

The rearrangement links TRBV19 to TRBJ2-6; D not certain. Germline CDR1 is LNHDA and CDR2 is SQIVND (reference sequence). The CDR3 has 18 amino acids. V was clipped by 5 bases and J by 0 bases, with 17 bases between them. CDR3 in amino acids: CASSLSSNLFSGANVLTF. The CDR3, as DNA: TGTGCCAGTAGTCTTTCGAGCAACCTATTCTCTGGGGCCAACGTCCTGACTTTC. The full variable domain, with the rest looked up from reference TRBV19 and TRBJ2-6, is DGGITQSPKYLFRKEGQNVTLSCEQNLNHDAMYWYRQDPGQGLRLIYYSQIVNDFQKGDIAEGYSVSREKKESFPLTVTSAQKNPTAFYLCASSLSSNLFSGANVLTFGAGSRLTVL.

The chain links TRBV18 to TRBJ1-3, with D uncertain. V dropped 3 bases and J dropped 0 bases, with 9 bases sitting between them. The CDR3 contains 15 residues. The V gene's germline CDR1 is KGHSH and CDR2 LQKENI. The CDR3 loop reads CASSPVPGSGNTIYF. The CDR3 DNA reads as TGTGCCAGCTCACCTGTTCCAGGCTCTGGAAACACCATATATTTT. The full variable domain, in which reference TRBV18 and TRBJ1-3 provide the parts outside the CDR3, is NAGVMQNPRHLVRRRGQEARLRCSPMKGHSHVYWYRQLPEEGLKFMVYLQKENIIDESGMPKERFSAEFPKEGPSILRIQQVVRGDSAAYFCASSPVPGSGNTIYFGEGSWLTVV.